The text below deals with one TCR beta chain. Its antigen is not known. The DNA ends 3 residues before the CDR3 does, and the rest of the CDR3 is filled in from the germline J gene. The sample belongs to a study of T cells in women clearing cervical HPV infection. About the research overall: Case blood was drawn a median approximately five months after lesion detection.

TCRdb's table, derived via immunoSEQ multiplex PCR, lists solely in-frame clones and lacks some. In all, the sample yields about 39,000 clones. From germline, CDR1 is LGHNA and CDR2 YNFKEQ. Trimming took 2 bases from V and 3 from J; bases not matched to a gene: 7. The CDR3 is made up of 16 amino acids. The study, taken as a whole, reports: It is unknown whether associations predate infection; no effector/memory or HPV-specific sorting.

This chain uses TRBV4-2 with TRBJ2-3; 8 bases match TRBD1. The sequencing sample was made of blood buffy coat. This TCR derives from a woman between 18 and 70 years old with a cervical HPV16 infection that either progressed to CIN3+ or cleared (not recorded which). The covered CDR3 bases are TGTGCCAGCAGCCAAACCGGGACAGGTAGTACAGATACG. This sequence encodes CASSQTGTGSTDT. From start to end, the CDR3 is CASSQTGTGSTDTQYF.